This T cell receptor beta chain was captured by sequencing in a study of blood T cell repertoires in COVID-19. The method was immunoSEQ multiplex PCR; TCRdb's version includes in-frame clones alone and lacks a portion of them. The table lists 150,000 to 180,000 clones, about 85% of them singletons. The CDR3 totals 17 residues. V lost 1 base and J 0 bases, leaving 13 bases between the germline ends. The V gene's germline CDR1 is SGDLS and CDR2 YYNGEE. Sequencing input: peripheral blood. The rearrangement links TRBV9 to TRBJ1-4, with D possibly TRBD1 on 5 matching bases. The sequence was collected from an older woman with COVID-19, enrolled during active disease. The CDR3, as DNA: TGTGCCAGCAGCGTACGGGGGTTTGAGGCAACTAATGAAAAACTGTTTTTT. This gives the protein CASSVRGFEATNEKLFF.